These 29 T cell receptor beta chains share one sample of origin, sequenced in a study of graft-versus-host responses after intestinal transplantation. Sequencing used immunoSEQ multiplex PCR; TCRdb keeps in-frame clones, though not all of them. The profile covers some 90,000 clones, with about 90% appearing a single time and roughly 0.44% taken by the ten largest. These TCRs' antigens remain unknown. The specimen comprised unstimulated CD8+ T cells sorted from spleen or lymph node cells, sampled before transplant. These receptors all stem from a human donor who was the organ donor for an intestinal transplant.

This chain links TRBV30 with TRBJ1-2; no clear D. The CDR3 consists of 14 residues. The germline V and J ends were trimmed by 0 bases and 3 bases, with 11 bases remaining between them. The germline CDR1 and CDR2 sequences are GTSNPN and SVGIG (reference sequence). The CDR3 here is CAWSVPGFDYGYTF. The CDR3 DNA reads TGTGCCTGGAGTGTACCGGGGTTCGACTATGGCTACACCTTC. Filled out from reference TRBV30 and TRBJ1-2, the complete variable domain reads SQTIHQWPATLVQPVGSPLSLECTVEGTSNPNLYWYRQAAGRGLQLLFYSVGIGQISSEVPQNLSASRPQDRQFILSSKKLLLSDSGFYLCAWSVPGFDYGYTFGSGTRLTVV.

The chain has TRBV27 and TRBJ2-3, with 9 bases that match TRBD1. Germline loops: CDR1 MNHEY, CDR2 SMNVEV (reference sequence). The CDR3 loop spans 15 amino acids. With V trimmed by 6 bases and J by 3 bases, 7 bases remained unmatched. CDR3 nucleotides: TGTGCCAGCAGCCCCCGGGACAGGGTTACAGATACGCAGTATTTT. It codes for CASSPRDRVTDTQYF.

The chain is built from TRBV10-3 and TRBJ2-7, with D possibly being TRBD1 (7 bases). Trimming took off 6 bases at V and 3 bases at J, with 21 bases between the two ends. Germline CDR1 reads ENHRY; CDR2 reads SYGVKD. This CDR3 has 16 residues. As DNA, the CDR3 is TGTGCCATCAGAAAGGACAGGTTATTGGAGGGCTACGAGCAGTACTTC. Its translation is CAIRKDRLLEGYEQYF.

The rearrangement joins TRBV11-3 to TRBJ2-7; 9 positions match TRBD1. CDR3 length: 15 amino acids. Germline-derived CDR1 and CDR2 are SGHNT and YENEEA. With V trimmed by 1 base and J by 4 bases, 5 bases remained unmatched. CDR3: CASSLVGTGLYEQYF. CDR3 nucleotides: TGTGCCAGCAGCTTAGTTGGGACAGGGTTATACGAGCAGTACTTC. Drawing the rest from reference TRBV11-3 and TRBJ2-7, the complete variable domain is EAGVVQSPRYKIIEKKQPVAFWCNPISGHNTLYWYLQNLGQGPELLIRYENEEAVDDSQLPKDRFSAERLKGVDSTLKIQPAELGDSAVYLCASSLVGTGLYEQYFGPGTRLTVT.

The J gene is TRBJ2-3, the V gene TRBV27; D unresolved. CDR3 size: 14 residues. Germline V gene sequence: CDR1 MNHEY, CDR2 SMNVEV (reference sequence). V lost 1 base to trimming and J lost 3 bases, with 8 bases between them. In DNA form, the CDR3 reads TGTGCCAGCAGTTTATATTTTTCGACAGATACGCAGTATTTT. As protein: CASSLYFSTDTQYF.

The CDR3 here is CASRAPGGYEQYF. The CDR3 nucleotides are TGCGCCAGCAGGGCGCCAGGGGGCTACGAGCAGTACTTC. The V and J genes are TRBV23-1 and TRBJ2-7, with 7 bases matching TRBD1. TRBV23-1 is flagged as an ORF with uncertain function. This CDR3 is 13 amino acids long. The V segment lost 6 bases and the J segment 3 bases; nucleotides outside the gene matches: 5.

This chain links TRBV7-2 with TRBJ2-5; 9 positions agree with TRBD2. The CDR3 has 15 amino acids. From germline, CDR1 is SGHTA and CDR2 FQGNSA. Trimming removed 2 bases from V and 5 bases from J; junction bases left unmatched: 6. CDR3 in DNA: TGTGCCAGCAGCTTAAATGCGGGGGGGCGGGAGACCCAGTACTTC. Translating gives CASSLNAGGRETQYF. Drawing the rest from reference TRBV7-2 and TRBJ2-5, the complete variable domain is GAGVSQSPSNKVTEKGKDVELRCDPISGHTALYWYRQSLGQGLEFLIYFQGNSAPDKSGLPSDRFSAERTGGSVSTLTIQRTQQEDSAVYLCASSLNAGGRETQYFGPGTRLLVL.

The chain joins TRBV14 to TRBJ2-5, with D perhaps matching TRBD1 (6 bases). The germline CDR1 and CDR2 sequences are SGHDN and FVKESK. The V end lost 1 base, the J end lost 3 bases, and 12 bases lay between the germline ends. The CDR3 length is 15 residues. In nucleotides, the CDR3 is TGTGCCAGCAGCCAAGCCCAGGGGCGAAAAGAGACCCAGTACTTC. Its protein product is CASSQAQGRKETQYF. The complete variable domain, with remaining parts taken from reference TRBV14 and TRBJ2-5, reads EAGVTQFPSHSVIEKGQTVTLRCDPISGHDNLYWYRRVMGKEIKFLLHFVKESKQDESGMPNNRFLAERTGGTYSTLKVQPAELEDSGVYFCASSQAQGRKETQYFGPGTRLLVL.

The rearrangement links TRBV19 to TRBJ2-7; tentative D call: TRBD2 (5 bases). V lost 7 bases and J lost 1, with 17 bases in between. Germline lookup yields CDR1 LNHDA and CDR2 SQIVND (reference sequence). The length of the CDR3 is 15 residues. Written as DNA, the CDR3 is TGTGCCAGTACCGTAGGGAGCGGTCTTTCCTACGAGCAGTACTTC. This encodes CASTVGSGLSYEQYF. Looking up the rest from reference TRBV19 and TRBJ2-7 gives the full variable domain: DGGITQSPKYLFRKEGQNVTLSCEQNLNHDAMYWYRQDPGQGLRLIYYSQIVNDFQKGDIAEGYSVSREKKESFPLTVTSAQKNPTAFYLCASTVGSGLSYEQYFGPGTRLTVT.

The chain uses TRBV4-3 and TRBJ2-3; a weak D match, TRBD2 (5 bases). The V end lost 1 base, the J end lost 2 bases, and 16 bases lay between the germline ends. The CDR3 has 17 residues. Germline CDR1 is LGHNA and CDR2 is YSLEER. CDR3 sequence: CASSQAVARPYTDTQYF. Here the CDR3 DNA reads TGCGCCAGCAGCCAAGCGGTAGCGCGGCCCTACACAGATACGCAGTATTTT.

The sample holds one count of this clone. Other DNA sequences from this sample encode an identical CDR3 as well. This chain joins TRBV9 and TRBJ1-2; 8 nucleotides match TRBD1. Germline V gene data show CDR1 as SGDLS and CDR2 as YYNGEE. Trimming at V came to 6 bases and at J to 4 bases, leaving 2 bases not matched to a gene. CDR3 length: 12 amino acids. In DNA form, the CDR3 reads TGTGCCAGCACGGACAGGGTCTATGGCTACACCTTC. Translation gives CASTDRVYGYTF.

This clone has only one observation. This sequence joins TRBV13 and TRBJ2-7; a possible D gene is TRBD1 (6 bases). The CDR3 runs to 15 residues. Germline assignment: CDR1 PRHDT and CDR2 FYEKMQ (reference sequence). Trimming removed 2 bases from V and 0 bases from J, with 11 bases in between. The CDR3 spells CASSLSLGGSYEQYF. In nucleotides, the CDR3 is TGTGCCAGCAGCTTAAGTTTAGGGGGCTCCTACGAGCAGTACTTC.

V usage is TRBV13 and J usage is TRBJ2-5; 14 bases fit TRBD2. CDR1 is PRHDT, CDR2 FYEKMQ, per germline (reference sequence). Trimming took 5 bases from V and 7 from J; bases not matched to a gene: 9. This CDR3 comprises 16 residues. The CDR3 sequence: CASSPRTSGGRGTQYF. In nucleotides, the CDR3 is TGTGCCAGCAGCCCGAGGACTAGCGGGGGGCGGGGGACCCAGTACTTC.

The rearrangement uses TRBV9 and TRBJ2-3; D is undetermined. The CDR3 covers 13 residues. Germline V CDR1 and CDR2: SGDLS, YYNGEE. The ends were cut back, 3 bases at V and 0 bases at J, with 5 bases in the middle. The CDR3 here is CASSGQSTDTQYF. The CDR3 DNA follows: TGTGCCAGCAGCGGGCAGAGCACAGATACGCAGTATTTT.

The chain carries TRBV5-1 and TRBJ2-1; tentatively, D is TRBD2 (5 bases). The ends were cut back, 0 bases at V and 2 bases at J, with 9 bases in the middle. The CDR3 has 15 residues. Per germline, CDR1 SGHRS and CDR2 YFSETQ. CDR3 DNA: TGCGCCAGCAGCTTGGGAGGGTCTACCTACAATGAGCAGTTCTTC. Translated, it gives CASSLGGSTYNEQFF.

The rearrangement joins TRBV4-2 to TRBJ2-7; TRBD1 agrees at 8 bases. This CDR3 contains 16 residues. CDR1 is LGHNA and CDR2 is YNFKEQ in the germline V gene. J lost 3 bases, V lost 1 base, and 8 bases had no gene match. The CDR3 sequence is CASSQGVGQGLYEQYF. In DNA, the CDR3 is TGTGCCAGCAGCCAAGGGGTCGGACAGGGCCTCTACGAGCAGTACTTC.

The chain is built from TRBV4-1 and TRBJ2-3; a weak D match, TRBD2 (7 bases). The CDR3 runs to 19 residues. Germline V gene lookup returns CDR1 MGHRA and CDR2 YSYEKL. Trimming took off 2 bases at V and 2 bases at J, with 23 bases between the two ends. The CDR3 spells CASSQPALGGAPHTDTQYF. CDR3 nucleotides: TGCGCCAGCAGCCAACCAGCCCTAGGGGGGGCACCCCACACAGATACGCAGTATTTT.

The chain joins TRBV7-9 to TRBJ2-4, with D possibly matching TRBD2 (6 bases). Germline V gene sequence: CDR1 SEHNR, CDR2 FQNEAQ (reference sequence). The CDR3 has 16 residues. Trimming took off 5 bases at V and 1 base at J, with 15 bases between the two ends. The CDR3: CASSQRDSHAKNIQYF. In DNA, the CDR3 is TGTGCCAGCAGCCAAAGGGACTCCCATGCCAAAAACATTCAGTACTTC.

The V gene is TRBV7-3, the J gene TRBJ2-1; 7 nucleotides match TRBD2. Unmatched junction bases numbered 7, after V lost 5 bases and J lost 3 bases. The CDR3 is 15 residues long. CDR1 and CDR2 from the germline V gene are SGHTA and FQGTGA. This CDR3 is CASSQSGAYYNEQFF. DNA of the CDR3: TGTGCCAGCAGCCAGAGCGGGGCTTACTACAATGAGCAGTTCTTC. The full variable domain, in which reference TRBV7-3 and TRBJ2-1 provide the parts outside the CDR3, is GAGVSQTPSNKVTEKGKYVELRCDPISGHTALYWYRQSLGQGPEFLIYFQGTGAADDSGLPNDRFFAVRPEGSVSTLKIQRTERGDSAVYLCASSQSGAYYNEQFFGPGTRLTVL.

DNA for the CDR3: TGCGCCAGCAGCCCCGCCCCGCGGGGGGGCTTAAATGAGCAGTTCTTC. Protein product: CASSPAPRGGLNEQFF. V gene TRBV5-1 combines with J gene TRBJ2-1; 9 positions agree with TRBD2. The trim removed 4 bases at V and 7 bases at J, leaving 12 bases unmatched. This CDR3 comprises 16 residues. Germline V CDR1 and CDR2: SGHRS, YFSETQ.

The chain employs TRBV11-2 and TRBJ2-3; D is ambiguous. Germline assignment: CDR1 SGHAT and CDR2 FQNNGV. This CDR3 is 15 amino acids long. Trimming cost V 5 bases and J 0 bases, with 12 bases left between them. The DNA for the CDR3 is TGTGCCAGCAGCCGAACAGTAACTAGCACAGATACGCAGTATTTT. This translates into CASSRTVTSTDTQYF.

The gene calls are TRBV27 and TRBJ2-7; 11 bases are shared with TRBD1. The V segment lost 2 bases and the J segment 2 bases; nucleotides outside the gene matches: 2. The CDR3 is 15 amino acids. Germline CDR1 MNHEY, CDR2 SMNVEV (reference sequence). The CDR3 nucleotides read TGTGCCAGCAGTTTAGCGGGACAGGGGGCCTACGAGCAGTACTTC. It codes for CASSLAGQGAYEQYF.

The chain is built from TRBV6-5 and TRBJ1-3, with D tentatively TRBD1 (6 bases). Germline values: CDR1 MNHEY, CDR2 SVGAGI. This CDR3 is 15 amino acids long. The V and J ends lost 5 bases and 2 bases respectively, with 13 bases between them. The CDR3 DNA reads TGTGCCAGCAGTATAGGGGGTTTTGCTGGAAACACCATATATTTT. It encodes CASSIGGFAGNTIYF.

This CDR3 is CASSLGAGVVQPQHF. CDR3 DNA sequence: TGTGCCAGTAGTCTGGGGGCAGGGGTTGTTCAGCCCCAGCATTTT. The chain couples TRBV19 to TRBJ1-5; the D gene is possibly TRBD1 (6 bases). V lost 5 bases to trimming and J lost 6 bases, with 17 bases between them. In germline, CDR1 is LNHDA, CDR2 SQIVND (reference sequence). The CDR3 extends over 15 amino acids.

The rearrangement uses TRBV2 and TRBJ1-2; 12 bases match TRBD1. Losses at the gene ends were 7 bases for V and 5 bases for J; bases not matched to a gene: 8. The CDR3 consists of 15 residues. Germline CDR1 SNHLY, CDR2 FYNNEI. The CDR3 loop reads CASTGQGAPLYGYTF. Here the CDR3 DNA reads TGTGCCAGCACGGGACAGGGGGCGCCCCTATATGGCTACACCTTC. The variable domain in full, with the rest retrieved from reference TRBV2 and TRBJ1-2, is EPEVTQTPSHQVTQMGQEVILRCVPISNHLYFYWYRQILGQKVEFLVSFYNNEISEKSEIFDDQFSVERPDGSNFTLKIRSTKLEDSAMYFCASTGQGAPLYGYTFGSGTRLTVV.

The chain has TRBV7-2 and TRBJ2-4; D gene unclear. Trimming took 5 bases from V and 7 from J, leaving 18 bases between them. CDR3 length: 15 amino acids. Looked up from germline, CDR1 is SGHTA and CDR2 is FQGNSA. CDR3 DNA sequence: TGTGCCAGCAGCCCGATAGATTCCAAAAATAACATTCAGTACTTC. Protein sequence: CASSPIDSKNNIQYF.

The chain recombines TRBV29-1 with TRBJ2-7, with 13 bases matching TRBD2. The V segment lost 7 bases and the J segment 5 bases; nucleotides outside the gene matches: 5. CDR1 is SQVTM, CDR2 ANQGSEA, per germline. This CDR3 is 13 amino acids long. The CDR3 DNA reads as TGCAGCGCCCGGACTAGCGGGGGCGACGAGCAGTACTTC. Protein product: CSARTSGGDEQYF.

V is TRBV4-3 and J is TRBJ1-1; the D is unclear. The V end lost 4 bases, the J end lost 0 bases, and 18 bases lay between the germline ends. The CDR3 is 17 residues long. CDR1 and CDR2 (germline): LGHNA, YSLEER. The CDR3 DNA follows: TGCGCCAGCAGCCCCTCCCCCCCAGCCGGGATGAACACTGAAGCTTTCTTT. It codes for CASSPSPPAGMNTEAFF.

This clone showed up just once. The chain links TRBV9 to TRBJ2-2, with D uncertain. Trimming left V 3 bases short and J 4 bases short, with 7 bases between. This CDR3 has 13 amino acids. Germline V gene sequence: CDR1 SGDLS, CDR2 YYNGEE. DNA for the CDR3: TGTGCCAGCAGCGACAAGCGCACCGGGGAGCTGTTTTTT. It yields the protein CASSDKRTGELFF.